This TCR beta chain was observed in a study of shared clonotypes between healthy human individuals. Broader study findings: Clonotype sharing across donors was expected to vary with sequencing depth.

Naivety among CD8 cells was defined by CD45RO negativity and positive CCR7 selection, thereby excluding terminally differentiated effector memory CD45RA+ cells. Donors, without exception, were Caucasian adults residing in Nashville, Tennessee. The table came from immunoSEQ multiplex PCR; TCRdb's copy has only in-frame clones and leaves some out. The table records approximately 2,200,000 clones, around 93% of them present only once. Note on this clone: Its specificity is unknown.

Material: naive CD8+ T cells from PBMCs. This receptor was obtained from a man aged 18-30 years in good health. Some clones in this sample may be carry-over from other donors' samples.

The CDR3 DNA follows: TGTGCCAGCAGCCTTCGACTAGCGGGGAACTACGAGCAGTACTTC. Translated: CASSLRLAGNYEQYF. This rearrangement joins TRBV6-5 to TRBJ2-7, with 11 bases lining up with TRBD2. Germline V gene lookup returns CDR1 MNHEY and CDR2 SVGAGI. This CDR3 region has 15 residues. V was clipped by 6 bases and J by 3 bases; unmatched bases: 7.